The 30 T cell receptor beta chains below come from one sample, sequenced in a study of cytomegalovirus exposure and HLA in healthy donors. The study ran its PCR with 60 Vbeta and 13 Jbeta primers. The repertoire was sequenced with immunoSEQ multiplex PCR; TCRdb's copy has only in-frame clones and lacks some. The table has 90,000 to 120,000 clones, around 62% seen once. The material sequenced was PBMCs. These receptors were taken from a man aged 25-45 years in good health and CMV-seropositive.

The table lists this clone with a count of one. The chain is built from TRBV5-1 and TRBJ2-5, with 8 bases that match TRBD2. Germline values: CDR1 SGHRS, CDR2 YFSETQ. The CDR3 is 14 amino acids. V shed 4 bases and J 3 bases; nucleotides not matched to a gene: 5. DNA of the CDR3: TGCGCCAGCAGCGCGCGGACTAGCAAAGAGACCCAGTACTTC. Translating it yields CASSARTSKETQYF.

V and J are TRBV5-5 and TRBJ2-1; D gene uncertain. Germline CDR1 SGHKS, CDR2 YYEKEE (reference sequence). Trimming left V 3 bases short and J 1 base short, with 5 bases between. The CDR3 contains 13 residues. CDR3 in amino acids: CASSSISYNEQFF. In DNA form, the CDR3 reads TGTGCCAGCAGCTCCATTTCCTACAATGAGCAGTTCTTC.

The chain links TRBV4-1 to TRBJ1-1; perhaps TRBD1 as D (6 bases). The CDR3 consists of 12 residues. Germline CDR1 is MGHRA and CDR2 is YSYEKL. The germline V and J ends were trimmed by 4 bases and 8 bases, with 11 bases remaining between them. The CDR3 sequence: CASSPRGQEAFF. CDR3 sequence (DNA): TGCGCCAGCAGCCCCAGAGGACAGGAAGCTTTCTTT.

CDR3 nucleotide sequence: TGTGCCAGCAGCCAAGATGTAGCGGGGACCGGGGAGCTGTTTTTT. It yields the protein CASSQDVAGTGELFF. The chain links TRBV4-2 to TRBJ2-2, with 8 nucleotides matching TRBD2. Germline trimming cut 0 bases from V and 5 bases from J; bases unmatched to any gene: 2. CDR1 LGHNA and CDR2 YNFKEQ come from the germline V gene. The CDR3 extends over 15 amino acids.

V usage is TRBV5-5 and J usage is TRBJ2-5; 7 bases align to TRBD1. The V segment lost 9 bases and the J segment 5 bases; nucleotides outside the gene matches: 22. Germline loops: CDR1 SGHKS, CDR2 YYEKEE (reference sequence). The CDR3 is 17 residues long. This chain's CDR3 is CATRTSAVTGIGETQYF. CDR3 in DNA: TGTGCCACGCGTACCAGTGCCGTGACAGGGATCGGGGAGACCCAGTACTTC.

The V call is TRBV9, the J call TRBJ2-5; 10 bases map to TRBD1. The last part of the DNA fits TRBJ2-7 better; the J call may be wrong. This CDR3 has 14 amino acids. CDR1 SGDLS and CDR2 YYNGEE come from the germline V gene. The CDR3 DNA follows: TGTGCCAGCAGCTTGACAGGGGGCAGCTACGAGCAGTACTTC. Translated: CASSLTGGSYEQYF.

CDR3 residues: CASSLDRDTDTQYF. DNA of the CDR3: TGTGCCAGCAGCTTGGACAGGGACACAGATACGCAGTATTTT. The chain combines TRBV6-6 with TRBJ2-3; the match to TRBD1 covers 8 bases. The CDR3 is 14 residues long. Per the germline V gene, CDR1 is MNHNY and CDR2 is SVGAGI (reference sequence). V shed 6 bases, J shed 2 bases, and the junction held 4 bases outside the gene matches.

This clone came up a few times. This CDR3 is CASRRLYGYTF. DNA of the CDR3: TGCGCCAGCAGGCGGCTCTATGGCTACACCTTC. V gene TRBV23-1 combines with J gene TRBJ1-2; D not resolved. TRBV23-1 carries the ORF label, with uncertain function. The V end lost 6 bases, the J end lost 4 bases, and 6 bases lay between the germline ends. This CDR3 is built from 11 residues.

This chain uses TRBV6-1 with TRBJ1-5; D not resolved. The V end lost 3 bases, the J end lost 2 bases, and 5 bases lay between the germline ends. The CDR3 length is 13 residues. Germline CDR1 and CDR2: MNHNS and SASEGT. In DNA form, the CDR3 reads TGTGCCAGCAGTGACACAGGCAATCAGCCCCAGCATTTT. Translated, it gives CASSDTGNQPQHF.

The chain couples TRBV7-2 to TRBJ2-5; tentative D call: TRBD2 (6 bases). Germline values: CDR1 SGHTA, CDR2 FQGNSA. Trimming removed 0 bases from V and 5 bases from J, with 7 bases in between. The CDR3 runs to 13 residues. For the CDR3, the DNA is TGTGCCAGCAGCTTAGCTAGCGGCGAGACCCAGTACTTC. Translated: CASSLASGETQYF.

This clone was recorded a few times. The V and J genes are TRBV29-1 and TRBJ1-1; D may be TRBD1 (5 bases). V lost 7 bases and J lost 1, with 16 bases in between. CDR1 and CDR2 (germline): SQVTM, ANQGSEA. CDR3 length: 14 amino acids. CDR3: CSAFVTQENTEAFF. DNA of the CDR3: TGCAGCGCTTTCGTAACACAGGAGAACACTGAAGCTTTCTTT.

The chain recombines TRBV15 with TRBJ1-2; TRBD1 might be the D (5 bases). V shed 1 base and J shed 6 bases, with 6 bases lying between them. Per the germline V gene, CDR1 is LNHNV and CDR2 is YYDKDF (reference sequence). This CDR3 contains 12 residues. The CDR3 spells CATSRGGDGYTF. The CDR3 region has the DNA TGTGCCACCAGCAGAGGGGGCGATGGCTACACCTTC.

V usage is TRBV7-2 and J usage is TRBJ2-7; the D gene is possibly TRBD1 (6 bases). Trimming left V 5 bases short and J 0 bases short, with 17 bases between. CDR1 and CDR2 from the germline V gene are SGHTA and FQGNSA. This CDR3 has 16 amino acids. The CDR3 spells CASSQGQPSFSYEQYF. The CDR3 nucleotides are TGTGCCAGCAGCCAAGGACAGCCTTCCTTCTCCTACGAGCAGTACTTC. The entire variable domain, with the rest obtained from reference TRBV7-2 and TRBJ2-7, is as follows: GAGVSQSPSNKVTEKGKDVELRCDPISGHTALYWYRQSLGQGLEFLIYFQGNSAPDKSGLPSDRFSAERTGGSVSTLTIQRTQQEDSAVYLCASSQGQPSFSYEQYFGPGTRLTVT.

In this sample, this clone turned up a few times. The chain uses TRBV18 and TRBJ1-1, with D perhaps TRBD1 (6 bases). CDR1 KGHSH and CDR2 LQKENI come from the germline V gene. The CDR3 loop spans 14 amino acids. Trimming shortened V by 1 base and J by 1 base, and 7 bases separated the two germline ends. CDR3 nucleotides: TGTGCCAGCTCACCACGGACAGAGAACACTGAAGCTTTCTTT. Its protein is CASSPRTENTEAFF.

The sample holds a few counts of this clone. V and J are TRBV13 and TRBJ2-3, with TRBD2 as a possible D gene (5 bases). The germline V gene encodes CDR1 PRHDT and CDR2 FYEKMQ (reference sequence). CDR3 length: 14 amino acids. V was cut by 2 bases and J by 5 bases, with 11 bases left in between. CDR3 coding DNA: TGTGCCAGCAGCTTATCGGGGTTGAAAGATACGCAGTATTTT. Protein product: CASSLSGLKDTQYF.

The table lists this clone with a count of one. The CDR3 reads CASSFTGEPLHF. In DNA, the CDR3 is TGTGCCAGCAGCTTCACAGGGGAACCACTCCACTTT. The rearrangement links TRBV7-9 to TRBJ1-6; the match to TRBD1 covers 7 bases. The germline gives CDR1 SEHNR, CDR2 FQNEAQ (reference sequence). V trimming: 3 bases; J trimming: 16 bases; junction bases outside the gene matches: 6. This CDR3 has 12 amino acids.

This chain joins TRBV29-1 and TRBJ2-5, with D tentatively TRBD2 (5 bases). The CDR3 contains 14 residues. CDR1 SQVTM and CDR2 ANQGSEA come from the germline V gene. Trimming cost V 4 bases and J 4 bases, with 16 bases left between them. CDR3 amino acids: CSVVPPEAGETQYF. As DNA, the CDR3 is TGCAGCGTTGTACCTCCGGAGGCAGGAGAGACCCAGTACTTC.

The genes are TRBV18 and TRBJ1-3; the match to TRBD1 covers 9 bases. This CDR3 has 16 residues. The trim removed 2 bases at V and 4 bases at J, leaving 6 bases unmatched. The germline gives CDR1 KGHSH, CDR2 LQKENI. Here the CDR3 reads CASSPTGTGRGNTIYF. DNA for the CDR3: TGTGCCAGCTCACCAACCGGGACAGGGCGCGGAAACACCATATATTTT.

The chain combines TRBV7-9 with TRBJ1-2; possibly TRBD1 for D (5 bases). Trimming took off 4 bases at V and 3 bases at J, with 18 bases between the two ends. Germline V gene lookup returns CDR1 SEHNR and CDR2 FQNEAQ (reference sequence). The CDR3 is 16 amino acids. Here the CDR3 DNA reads TGTGCCAGCAGCTCTAAGCCCCTAGTGGGGCACTATGGCTACACCTTC. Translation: CASSSKPLVGHYGYTF.

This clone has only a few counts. The CDR3 DNA is TGTGCCGCTGGGGAGGACTATGGCTACACCTTC. This gives the protein CAAGEDYGYTF. The rearrangement joins TRBV2 to TRBJ1-2; D remains ambiguous. Per the germline V gene, CDR1 is SNHLY and CDR2 is FYNNEI. This CDR3 spans 11 amino acids. V lost 11 bases, J lost 3 bases, and 10 bases lay in between.

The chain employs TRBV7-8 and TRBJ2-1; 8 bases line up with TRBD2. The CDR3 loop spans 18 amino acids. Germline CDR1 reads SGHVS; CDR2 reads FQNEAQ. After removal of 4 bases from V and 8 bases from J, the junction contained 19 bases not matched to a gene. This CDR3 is CASSSRSGWGGGQDEQFF. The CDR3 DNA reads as TGTGCCAGCAGCTCCCGCTCGGGTTGGGGCGGGGGGCAGGATGAGCAGTTCTTC. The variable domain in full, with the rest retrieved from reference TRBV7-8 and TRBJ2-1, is GAGVSQSPRYKVAKRGQDVALRCDPISGHVSLFWYQQALGQGPEFLTYFQNEAQLDKSGLPSDRFFAERPEGSVSTLKIQRTQQEDSAVYLCASSSRSGWGGGQDEQFFGPGTRLTVL.

This chain's CDR3 is CASSRGGPGRYNYGYTF. The DNA for the CDR3 is TGTGCCAGCAGCCGAGGAGGCCCGGGTCGGTACAACTATGGCTACACCTTC. The chain uses TRBV9 and TRBJ1-2; no definite D call. CDR3 length equals 17 residues. Germline V CDR1 and CDR2: SGDLS, YYNGEE. V was trimmed by 4 bases and J by 2 bases, leaving 21 bases between them.

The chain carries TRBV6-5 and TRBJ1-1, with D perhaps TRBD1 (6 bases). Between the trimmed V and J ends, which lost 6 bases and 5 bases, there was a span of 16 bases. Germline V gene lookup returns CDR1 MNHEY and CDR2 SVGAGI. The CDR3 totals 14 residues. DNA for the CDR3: TGTGCCAGCAGACCGACTACAGGGAGAACTGAAGCTTTCTTT. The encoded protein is CASRPTTGRTEAFF.

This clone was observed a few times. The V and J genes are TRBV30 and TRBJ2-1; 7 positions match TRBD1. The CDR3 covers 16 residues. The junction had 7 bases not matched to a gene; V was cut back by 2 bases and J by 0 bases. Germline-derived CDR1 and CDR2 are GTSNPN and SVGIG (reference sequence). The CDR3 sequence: CAWSSYRDSSYNEQFF. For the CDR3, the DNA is TGTGCCTGGAGTTCCTACCGGGACAGCTCCTACAATGAGCAGTTCTTC.

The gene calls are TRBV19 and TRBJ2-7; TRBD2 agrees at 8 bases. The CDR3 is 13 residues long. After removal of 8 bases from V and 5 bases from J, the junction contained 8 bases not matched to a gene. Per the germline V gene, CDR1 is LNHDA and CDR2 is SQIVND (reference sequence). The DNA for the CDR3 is TGTGCCAGTGAGGGACTAGAGGGTCACGAGCAGTACTTC. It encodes CASEGLEGHEQYF.

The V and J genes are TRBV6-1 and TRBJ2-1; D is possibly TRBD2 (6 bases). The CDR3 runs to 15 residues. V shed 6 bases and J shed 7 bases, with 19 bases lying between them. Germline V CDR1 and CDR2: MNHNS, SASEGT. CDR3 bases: TGTGCCAGCAGGCCCTTGGGACTGAAGTGGAATGAGCAGTTCTTC. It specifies CASRPLGLKWNEQFF.

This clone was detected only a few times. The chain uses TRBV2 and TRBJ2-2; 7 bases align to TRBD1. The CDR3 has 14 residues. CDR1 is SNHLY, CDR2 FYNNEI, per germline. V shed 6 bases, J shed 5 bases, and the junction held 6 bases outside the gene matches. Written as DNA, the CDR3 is TGTGCCAGCAGCCGGACAGGTCCGACCGGGGAGCTGTTTTTT. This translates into CASSRTGPTGELFF. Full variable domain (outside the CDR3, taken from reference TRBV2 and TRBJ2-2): EPEVTQTPSHQVTQMGQEVILRCVPISNHLYFYWYRQILGQKVEFLVSFYNNEISEKSEIFDDQFSVERPDGSNFTLKIRSTKLEDSAMYFCASSRTGPTGELFFGEGSRLTVL.

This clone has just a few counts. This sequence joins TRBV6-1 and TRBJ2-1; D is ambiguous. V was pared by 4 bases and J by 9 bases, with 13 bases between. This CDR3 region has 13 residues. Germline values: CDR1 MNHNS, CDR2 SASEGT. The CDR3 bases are TGTGCCAGCAGTGTGGAGATCCTTCTTGAGCAGTTCTTC. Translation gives CASSVEILLEQFF.

The CDR3, as DNA: TGTGCCAGTAGTATAGTTCCAGCGGGGGGAACCGGGGAGCTGTTTTTT. Protein sequence: CASSIVPAGGTGELFF. The gene calls are TRBV19 and TRBJ2-2, with 9 bases identical to TRBD2. The CDR3 has 16 residues. With 1 base clipped from V and 5 bases from J, the junction kept 5 bases outside the gene matches. Germline loops: CDR1 LNHDA, CDR2 SQIVND (reference sequence).

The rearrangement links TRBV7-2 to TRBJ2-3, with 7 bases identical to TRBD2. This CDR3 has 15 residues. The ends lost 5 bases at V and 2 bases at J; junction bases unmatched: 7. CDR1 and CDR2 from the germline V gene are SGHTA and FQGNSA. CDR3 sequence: CASSRLSGNTDTQYF. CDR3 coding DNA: TGTGCCAGCAGCCGGTTGAGCGGGAACACAGATACGCAGTATTTT.